The sequence of this TCR beta chain was determined in a study of blood T cell repertoires in COVID-19. Study-level information: Samples of COVID-19 (acute and convalescent) were obtained from the United States, Italy and Spain.

It was during active infection that Seattle patients were enrolled and then longitudinally followed. Produced via immunoSEQ multiplex PCR; TCRdb's table is partial and in-frame only. The sample contains roughly 230,000 clones, 90% of which appear only once. Germline V CDR1 and CDR2: LGHNA, YSLEER. The CDR3 loop spans 14 amino acids. Trimming left V 3 bases short and J 2 bases short, with 7 bases between. The specimen was peripheral blood. The chain couples TRBV4-3 to TRBJ1-4; D is uncertain. The receptor comes from a woman aged 55-70 years with COVID-19, enrolled during active disease. In DNA, the CDR3 is TGCGCCAGCAGCCATAGCGAGACTAATGAAAAACTGTTTTTT. Translating it yields CASSHSETNEKLFF.